This T cell receptor beta chain was documented in a study of cytomegalovirus exposure and HLA in healthy donors. Germline V gives CDR1 LNHDA, CDR2 SQIVND (reference sequence). The CDR3 has 15 residues. The ends were cut back, 4 bases at V and 0 bases at J, with 12 bases in the middle. This clone was seen only once. A multiplex PCR was run with 60 Vbeta primers and 13 Jbeta primers. Some clones are missing from TCRdb's copy, which holds only in-frame ones; the method was immunoSEQ multiplex PCR. Seen here are about 190,000 clones, almost 80% observed once, and the top ten hold about 1.6%. The sequence was collected from a woman aged 18-29 years in good health and CMV-seronegative. Sequenced: PBMCs. V usage is TRBV19 and J usage is TRBJ1-1, with no clear D. CDR3 sequence: CASSSPPYVNTEAFF. The DNA of the CDR3 is TGTGCCAGTAGTAGTCCCCCCTACGTGAACACTGAAGCTTTCTTT.